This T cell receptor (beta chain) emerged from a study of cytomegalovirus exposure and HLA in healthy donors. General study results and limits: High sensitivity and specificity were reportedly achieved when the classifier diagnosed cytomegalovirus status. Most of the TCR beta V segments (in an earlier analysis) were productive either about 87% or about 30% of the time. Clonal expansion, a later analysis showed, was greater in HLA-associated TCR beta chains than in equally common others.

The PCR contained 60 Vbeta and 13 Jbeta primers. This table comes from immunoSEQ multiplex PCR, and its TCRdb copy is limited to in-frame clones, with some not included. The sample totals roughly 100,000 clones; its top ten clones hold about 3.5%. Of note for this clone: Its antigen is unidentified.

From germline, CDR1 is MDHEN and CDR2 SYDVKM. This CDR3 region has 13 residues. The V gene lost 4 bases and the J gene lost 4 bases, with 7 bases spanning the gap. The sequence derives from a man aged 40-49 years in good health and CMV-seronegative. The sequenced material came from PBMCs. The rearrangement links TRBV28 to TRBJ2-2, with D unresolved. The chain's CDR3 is CASSSTATGELFF. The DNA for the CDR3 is TGTGCCAGCAGTTCCACAGCCACCGGGGAGCTGTTTTTT.